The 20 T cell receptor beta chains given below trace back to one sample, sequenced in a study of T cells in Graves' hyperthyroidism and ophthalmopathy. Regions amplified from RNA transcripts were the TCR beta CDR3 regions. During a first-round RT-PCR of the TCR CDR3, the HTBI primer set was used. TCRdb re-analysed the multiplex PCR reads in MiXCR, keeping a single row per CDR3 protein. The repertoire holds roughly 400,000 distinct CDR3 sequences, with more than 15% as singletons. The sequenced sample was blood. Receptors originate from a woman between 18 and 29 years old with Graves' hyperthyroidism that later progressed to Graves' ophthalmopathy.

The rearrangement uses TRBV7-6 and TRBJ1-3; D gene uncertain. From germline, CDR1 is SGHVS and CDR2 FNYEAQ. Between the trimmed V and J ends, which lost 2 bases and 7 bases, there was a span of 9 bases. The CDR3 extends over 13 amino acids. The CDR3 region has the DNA TGTGCCAGCAGCTTAAGCAGGACTAACACCATATATTTT. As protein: CASSLSRTNTIYF.

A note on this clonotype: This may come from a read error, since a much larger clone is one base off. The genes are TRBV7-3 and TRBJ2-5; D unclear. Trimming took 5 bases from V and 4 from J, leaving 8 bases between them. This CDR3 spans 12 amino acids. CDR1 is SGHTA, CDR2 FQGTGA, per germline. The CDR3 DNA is TGTGCCAGCAGCCCCCGGTCAGAGACCCAGTACTTC. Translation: CASSPRSETQYF.

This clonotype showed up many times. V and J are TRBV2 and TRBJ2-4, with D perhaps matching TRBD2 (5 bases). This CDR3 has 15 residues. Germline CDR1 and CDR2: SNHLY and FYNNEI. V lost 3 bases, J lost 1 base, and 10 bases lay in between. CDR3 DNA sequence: TGTGCCAGCAGTGACGGGGTGCTTGCCAAAAACATTCAGTACTTC. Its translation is CASSDGVLAKNIQYF.

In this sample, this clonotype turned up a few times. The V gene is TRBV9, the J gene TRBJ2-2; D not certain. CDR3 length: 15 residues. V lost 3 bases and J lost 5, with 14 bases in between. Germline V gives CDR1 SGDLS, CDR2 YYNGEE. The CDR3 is CASSDGSRSTGELFF. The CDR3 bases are TGTGCCAGCAGCGACGGCTCTAGGAGTACCGGGGAGCTGTTTTTT.

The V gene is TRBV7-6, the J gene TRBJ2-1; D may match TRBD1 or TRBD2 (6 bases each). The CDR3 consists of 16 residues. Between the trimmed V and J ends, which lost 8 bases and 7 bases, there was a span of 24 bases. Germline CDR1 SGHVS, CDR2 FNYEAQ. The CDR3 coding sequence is TGTGCCAGCGGGACATCCGGGACTCGCTTGTGGAATGAGCAGTTCTTC. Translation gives CASGTSGTRLWNEQFF.

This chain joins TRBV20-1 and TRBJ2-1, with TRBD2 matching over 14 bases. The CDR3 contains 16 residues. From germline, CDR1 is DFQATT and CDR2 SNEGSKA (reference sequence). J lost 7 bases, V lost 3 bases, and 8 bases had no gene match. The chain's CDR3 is CSARGLAGVRPNEQFF. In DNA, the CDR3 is TGCAGTGCTAGGGGACTAGCGGGAGTACGCCCAAATGAGCAGTTCTTC.

The CDR3 sequence is CAGKPWTSGSLPTNEQFF. CDR3 DNA: TGTGCCGGCAAACCTTGGACTAGCGGGAGTCTCCCCACCAATGAGCAGTTCTTC. The chain employs TRBV28 and TRBJ2-1; 13 bases are shared with TRBD2. J lost 6 bases, V lost 11 bases, and 19 bases had no gene match. The CDR3 loop spans 18 amino acids. Germline assignment: CDR1 MDHEN and CDR2 SYDVKM.

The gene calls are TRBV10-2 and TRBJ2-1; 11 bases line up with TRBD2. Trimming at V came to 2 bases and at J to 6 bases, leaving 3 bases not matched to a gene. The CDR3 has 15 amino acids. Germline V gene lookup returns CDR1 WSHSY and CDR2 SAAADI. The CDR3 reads CASSERGLAVNEQFF. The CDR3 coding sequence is TGCGCCAGCAGTGAGAGGGGACTAGCGGTCAATGAGCAGTTCTTC.

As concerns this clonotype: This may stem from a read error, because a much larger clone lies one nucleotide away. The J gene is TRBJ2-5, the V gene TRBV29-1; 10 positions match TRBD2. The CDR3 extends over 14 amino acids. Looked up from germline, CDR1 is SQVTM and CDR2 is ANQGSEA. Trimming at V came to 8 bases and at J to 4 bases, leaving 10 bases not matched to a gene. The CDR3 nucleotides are TGCAGCTTTCCGGGACTAGCGAGAGGAGAGACCCAGTACTTC. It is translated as CSFPGLARGETQYF.

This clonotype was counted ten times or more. The CDR3 protein is CASSLVPQVYNEQFF. The CDR3 bases are TGCGCCAGCAGCTTGGTCCCACAGGTTTACAATGAGCAGTTCTTC. This chain uses TRBV5-1 with TRBJ2-1; weak D call: TRBD1 (5 bases). The CDR3 covers 15 residues. V dropped 0 bases and J dropped 4 bases, with 11 bases sitting between them. Germline CDR1 reads SGHRS; CDR2 reads YFSETQ.

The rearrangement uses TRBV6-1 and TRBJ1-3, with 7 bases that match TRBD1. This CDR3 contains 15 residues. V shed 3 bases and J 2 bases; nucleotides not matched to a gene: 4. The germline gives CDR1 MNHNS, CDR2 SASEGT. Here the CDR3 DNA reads TGTGCCAGCAGTGACACAGGGGACGCTGGAAACACCATATATTTT. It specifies CASSDTGDAGNTIYF.

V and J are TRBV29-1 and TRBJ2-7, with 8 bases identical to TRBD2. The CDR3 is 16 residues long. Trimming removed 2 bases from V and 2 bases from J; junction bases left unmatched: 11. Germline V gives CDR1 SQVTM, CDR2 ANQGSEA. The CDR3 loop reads CSVEFSGEDRAYEQYF. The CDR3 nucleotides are TGCAGCGTTGAATTTAGCGGGGAGGATAGAGCCTACGAGCAGTACTTC.

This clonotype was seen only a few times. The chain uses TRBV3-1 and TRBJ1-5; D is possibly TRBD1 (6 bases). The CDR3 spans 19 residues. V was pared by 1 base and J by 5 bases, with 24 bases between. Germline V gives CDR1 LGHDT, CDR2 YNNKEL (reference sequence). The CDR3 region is CASSQGKKWGGAGYQPQHF. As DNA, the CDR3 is TGTGCCAGCAGCCAAGGGAAGAAGTGGGGGGGCGCGGGGTATCAGCCCCAGCATTTT.

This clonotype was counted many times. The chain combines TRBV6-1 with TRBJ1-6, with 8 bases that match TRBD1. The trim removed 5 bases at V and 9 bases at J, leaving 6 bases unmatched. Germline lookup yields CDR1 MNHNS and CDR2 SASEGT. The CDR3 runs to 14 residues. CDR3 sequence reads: CASSPQGAGSPLHF. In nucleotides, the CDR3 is TGTGCCAGCAGTCCCCAGGGGGCCGGTTCACCCCTCCACTTT.

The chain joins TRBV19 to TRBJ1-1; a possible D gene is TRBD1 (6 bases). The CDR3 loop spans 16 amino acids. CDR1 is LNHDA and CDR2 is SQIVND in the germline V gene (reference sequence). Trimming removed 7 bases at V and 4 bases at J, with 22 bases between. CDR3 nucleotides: TGTGCCAGTATCAATCGGCAAAACCACAGGGCCACTGAAGCTTTCTTT. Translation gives CASINRQNHRATEAFF.

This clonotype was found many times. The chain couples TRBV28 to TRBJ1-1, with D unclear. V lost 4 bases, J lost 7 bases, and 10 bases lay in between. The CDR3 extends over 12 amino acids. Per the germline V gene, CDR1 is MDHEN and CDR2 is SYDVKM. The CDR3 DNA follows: TGTGCCAGCAGTTCCGGGTCATTTGAAGCTTTCTTT. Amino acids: CASSSGSFEAFF.

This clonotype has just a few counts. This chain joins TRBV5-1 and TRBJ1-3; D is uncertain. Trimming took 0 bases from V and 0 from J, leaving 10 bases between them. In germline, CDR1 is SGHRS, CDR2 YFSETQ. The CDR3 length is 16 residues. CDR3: CASSLEMSSSGNTIYF. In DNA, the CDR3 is TGCGCCAGCAGCTTGGAAATGAGCAGCTCTGGAAACACCATATATTTT.

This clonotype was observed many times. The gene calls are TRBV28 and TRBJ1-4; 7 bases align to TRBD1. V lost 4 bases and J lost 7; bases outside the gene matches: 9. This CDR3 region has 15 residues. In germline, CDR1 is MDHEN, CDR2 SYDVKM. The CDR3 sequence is CASSSQGWLGEKLFF. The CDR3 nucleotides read TGTGCCAGCAGTTCACAGGGGTGGTTGGGTGAAAAACTGTTTTTT.

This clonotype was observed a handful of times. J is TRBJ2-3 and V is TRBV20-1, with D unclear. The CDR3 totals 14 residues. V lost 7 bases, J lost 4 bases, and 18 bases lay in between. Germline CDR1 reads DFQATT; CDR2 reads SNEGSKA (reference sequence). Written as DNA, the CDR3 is TGCAGTGTTATGGAACCAATACCACCAGATACGCAGTATTTT. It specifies CSVMEPIPPDTQYF.

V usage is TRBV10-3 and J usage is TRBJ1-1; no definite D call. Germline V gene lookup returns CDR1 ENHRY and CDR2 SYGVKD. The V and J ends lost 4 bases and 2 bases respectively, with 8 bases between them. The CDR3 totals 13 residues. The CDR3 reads CAISGPPNTEAFF. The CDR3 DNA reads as TGTGCCATCAGTGGGCCGCCAAACACTGAAGCTTTCTTT.